The clone carrying this T cell receptor beta chain was found a few times. This CDR3 contains 11 residues. CDR1 and CDR2 from the germline V gene are GTSNPN and SVGIG (reference sequence). V lost 1 base to trimming and J lost 7 bases, with 5 bases between them. This record comes from a study of blood T cell repertoires in COVID-19. Study as a whole: Collection of acute and convalescent COVID-19 samples took place in the United States, Italy and Spain. Sources were T cells, B-cell-depleted T cells, or PBMCs; the material itself was cDNA or gDNA.

The table came from immunoSEQ multiplex PCR; TCRdb's copy has only in-frame clones and leaves some out. The sample has approximately 450,000 clones, 70% to 90% seen once. Participant age was roughly 18 to 89 years, and participants resided in 25 or so US areas. J is TRBJ2-1 and V is TRBV30, with D unresolved. Material for sequencing was PBMCs or T cells enriched from blood (not recorded which). This TCR came from a woman aged 18-30 years with acute COVID-19. Here the CDR3 reads CAWSDYNEQFF. CDR3 nucleotide sequence: TGTGCCTGGAGTGATTATAATGAGCAGTTCTTC.